This is a list of T cell receptor beta chains from one sample in a study of control samples from healthy donors and cancer patients. This table comes from immunoSEQ multiplex PCR, and its TCRdb copy is limited to in-frame clones, with some not included. The data show 90,000 to 130,000 clones, with roughly 90% seen just once and roughly 3.5% held by the top ten. What was sequenced was PBMCs. The receptors were sampled from a woman aged 55-75 years with lung cancer. Both conserved end residues are part of each CDR3. D genes are given only for firm matches. Only some rows state a clone size, as once, few, many or a class for expanded clones.

CDR3aa,CDR3nt,abundance,d_gene,j_gene,v_gene
CASSAIQHEQYF,TGTGCCAGCAGCGCCATTCAACACGAGCAGTACTTC,-,-,TRBJ2-7,TRBV7-2
CASSPREGYEQYF,TGTGCCAGCTCACCACGTGAGGGGTACGAGCAGTACTTC,once,-,TRBJ2-7,TRBV18
CASSSLDRGDGYTF,TGTGCCAGTAGTTCCCTCGACAGGGGGGATGGCTACACCTTC,-,TRBD1,TRBJ1-2,TRBV19
CAWSVKVMGSNEQFF,TGTGCCTGGAGTGTAAAAGTTATGGGCAGCAATGAGCAGTTCTTC,few,-,TRBJ2-1,TRBV30
CASSREGKNTEAFF,TGTGCCAGTAGTAGGGAGGGGAAGAACACTGAAGCTTTCTTT,-,-,TRBJ1-1,TRBV19
CASSMTGAVNYGYTF,TGTGCCAGCAGTATGACAGGGGCCGTTAACTATGGCTACACCTTC,-,TRBD1,TRBJ1-2,TRBV27
CSGGAGEDGYTF,TGCAGCGGAGGGGCGGGGGAAGATGGCTACACCTTC,-,-,TRBJ1-2,TRBV29-1
CASSPGTETYEQYF,TGTGCTAGCAGCCCCGGGACAGAAACCTACGAGCAGTACTTC,-,TRBD1,TRBJ2-7,TRBV7-7
CASSFSGGAYEQYF,TGTGCCAGCAGCTTTAGCGGGGGGGCGTACGAGCAGTACTTC,-,TRBD2,TRBJ2-7,TRBV7-2
CASSFGTSNEQFF,TGTGCCAGCAGCTTCGGGACGAGCAATGAGCAGTTCTTC,-,-,TRBJ2-1,TRBV7-9
CASSPRGKGPEDTEAFF,TGTGCCAGCAGCCCCCGGGGGAAGGGGCCGGAAGACACTGAAGCTTTCTTT,few,-,TRBJ1-1,TRBV9
CASSLEDRGAFF,TGTGCCAGCAGCTTAGAAGACAGGGGGGCTTTCTTT,-,TRBD1,TRBJ1-1,TRBV7-9
CASSSDEDRNTEAFF,TGTGCCAGCAGCTCTGACGAGGACAGAAACACTGAAGCTTTCTTT,-,-,TRBJ1-1,TRBV5-4
CASSLGPAGLNYGYTF,TGTGCCAGCAGCTTGGGGCCGGCAGGTTTAAACTATGGCTACACCTTC,-,-,TRBJ1-2,TRBV5-5
CASSEGGVGSEKLFF,TGTGCCAGCAGTGAAGGTGGAGTTGGGAGTGAAAAACTGTTTTTT,-,-,TRBJ1-4,TRBV6-1
CASTLRDSYNEQFF,TGTGCCAGCACCCTGAGAGACAGCTACAATGAGCAGTTCTTC,-,-,TRBJ2-1,TRBV6-5
CASSQMGGEDYGYTF,TGTGCCAGCAGCCAAATGGGGGGCGAAGACTATGGCTACACCTTC,-,-,TRBJ1-2,TRBV14
CASSIAGLTSGNTIYF,TGTGCCAGTAGTATCGCAGGGCTCACCTCTGGAAACACCATATATTTT,-,-,TRBJ1-3,TRBV19
CASSASGGGETQYF,TGTGCCAGCAGCGCGTCAGGGGGCGGGGAGACCCAGTACTTC,few,TRBD1,TRBJ2-5,TRBV7-9
CAWVKAFSYNEQFF,TGTGCCTGGGTAAAAGCGTTTTCCTACAATGAGCAGTTCTTC,-,-,TRBJ2-1,TRBV30
CASTGGLDEKLFF,TGTGCCAGCACCGGGGGGCTGGATGAAAAACTGTTTTTT,-,-,TRBJ1-4,TRBV18
CSASRGPGNEKLFF,TGCAGTGCTAGTAGGGGCCCAGGGAATGAAAAACTGTTTTTT,-,-,TRBJ1-4,TRBV20-1
CASSPEDVAYEQYF,TGCGCCAGCAGTCCGGAGGACGTAGCCTACGAGCAGTACTTC,-,-,TRBJ2-7,TRBV23-1
CASSQVPTGGLAKNIQYF,TGTGCCAGCAGCCAAGTTCCGACAGGGGGCTTAGCCAAAAACATTCAGTACTTC,-,TRBD1,TRBJ2-4,TRBV3-1/TRBV3-2
CASSANSGNTIYF,TGTGCCAGCAGCGCAAACTCTGGAAACACCATATATTTT,-,-,TRBJ1-3,TRBV9
CASSPGTSGYTGELFF,TGCGCCAGCAGCCCAGGGACTAGCGGGTACACCGGGGAGCTGTTTTTT,-,TRBD2,TRBJ2-2,TRBV4-1
CASSNPREAHTEAFF,TGTGCCAGTAGTAACCCCCGGGAGGCTCACACTGAAGCTTTCTTT,-,-,TRBJ1-1,TRBV19
CASSHVGGRKEETQYF,TGTGCCAGCAGCCACGTTGGCGGGAGGAAAGAAGAGACCCAGTACTTC,-,TRBD2,TRBJ2-5,TRBV11-2
CASSVGDASSYNEQFF,TGTGCCAGCAGCGTAGGGGACGCGAGCTCCTACAATGAGCAGTTCTTC,-,-,TRBJ2-1,TRBV9
CSVEGEADDEQFF,TGCAGCGTTGAGGGGGAGGCGGACGATGAGCAGTTCTTC,-,-,TRBJ2-1,TRBV29-1
CASSDGRGASIYGYTF,TGTGCCAGCAGTGATGGCAGGGGGGCATCTATCTATGGCTACACCTTC,-,TRBD1,TRBJ1-2,TRBV2
CASSHHKGNRGRSEKLFF,TGTGCCAGCAGCCATCATAAGGGGAACAGGGGCAGAAGTGAAAAACTGTTTTTT,-,TRBD1,TRBJ1-4,TRBV3-1/TRBV3-2
CASSLTLQGEQFF,TGTGCCAGCAGCTTAACCCTCCAAGGTGAGCAGTTCTTC,-,-,TRBJ2-1,TRBV7-3
CASSTNTEAFF,TGTGCCAGCAGCACTAACACTGAAGCTTTCTTT,-,-,TRBJ1-1,TRBV5-5
CASSDTGTGNTEAFF,TGTGCCAGTAGTGACACCGGGACAGGGAACACTGAAGCTTTCTTT,-,TRBD1,TRBJ1-1,TRBV19
CSVDQGRTVYGYTF,TGCAGCGTTGACCAGGGGCGCACCGTCTATGGCTACACCTTC,-,-,TRBJ1-2,TRBV29-1
CAISPAEGSYEQYF,TGTGCCATCTCCCCAGCGGAGGGGTCCTACGAGCAGTACTTC,once,-,TRBJ2-7,TRBV10-3
CATEGDLGGYTF,TGTGCCACCGAAGGGGACCTCGGGGGCTACACCTTC,-,-,TRBJ1-2,TRBV24-1
CASSIPGGYSESPLHF,TGTGCCAGTAGTATACCAGGGGGCTACTCTGAGTCACCCCTCCACTTT,-,TRBD1,TRBJ1-6,TRBV19
CATSSIGFQGKNTEAFF,TGTGCCACCAGCTCAATCGGATTCCAGGGGAAGAACACTGAAGCTTTCTTT,-,-,TRBJ1-1,TRBV15